This record covers a single TCR beta chain. No cognate antigen has been identified for it. There are no base qualities to consult, and no much larger clone falls within one base. These data are taken from a study of T cell responses to AZD1222 COVID-19 vaccine listed by TCRdb under 2021. In terms of the full investigation: Because spike-specific TCR depth and breadth did not differ between the two schedules, AZD1222 recipients who got a second dose at roughly 4 weeks were pooled with those who got a second dose at roughly 12 weeks. A total of under 250 trial participants underwent TCR sequencing, of whom about 210 had received two doses of AZD1222 and some 26 had received two doses of the MenACWY control vaccine. Trial participants were enrolled into age subgroups of 18-55, 56-69 and 70-plus years, which contained approximately 150, 28 and 58 TCR-sequenced participants, respectively. Overall study outcomes, separate from this receptor: In the small 56-69-year group, the increase in depth fell short of significance, most likely because of low power. Participants were mostly white British, with more females than males. The authors suggested clonal diversity may have been underestimated. Conclusions about previously exposed vaccinees were limited because only six or seven AZD1222 recipients were SARS-CoV-2 seropositive at baseline. Reportedly, almost half of the unique spike-specific TCRs recognized epitopes lying outside the regions that are mutated in the B.1.351 and B.1.1.7 variants. No day 14 peak-response samples were available, so repertoires were characterized only after the peak T cell response. CD4 TCRs associated with the vaccine covered the entire spike protein, and the dominant responses were in regions 160-218 and 743-854. After two AZD1222 doses, spike-specific TCR breadth and depth were significantly higher than at day 0 and than in MenACWY recipients.

The sample's time point, from its label and the paper: baseline before first vaccination. Vaccinee samples came from UK trials COV001 and COV002, including a single-blind randomized controlled phase 2/3 trial of AZD1222 (ChAdOx1 nCoV-19) in healthy adults. For TCRbeta chain sequencing, PBMC samples were collected from trial participants at day 0 and at day 28 after the second dose. The CDR3 regions of human TCRbeta chains were analyzed by immunosequencing. As for the authors' bioinformatics: Repertoire TCRs were matched against a reference library of SARS-CoV-2-specific TCRs generated with the MIRA antigen-specificity platform. Breadth was defined as the fraction of unique TCRs that were SARS-CoV-2-associated, and depth was defined as the fraction of total T cells that were SARS-CoV-2-associated. Each spike-specific TCR was assigned to its reactive spike region and to a CD4 or CD8 class using the MIRA data. Log10-transformed breadth and depth values were compared by one-way ANOVA with Sidak's multiple comparisons tests. What TCRdb holds here is the immuneACCESS table cut down to in-frame rearrangements. Part of the clones is not present; checked against another copy, under half of the missing clones reflect an unresolved V gene, and the others are unexplained. From that table come the V and J calls and clone size; the DNA was used to work out D and trimming. The sample table holds over 100,000 clones, of which 84% were seen once. 15% to 20% of the sample is taken by the ten largest.

The germline V gene supplies CDR1 MDHEN and CDR2 SYDVKM. Spanning cysteine to phenylalanine, the CDR3 consists of 18 amino acids. The DNA shown is the 54-base CDR3, in frame from base 1. Cut back by 6 bases and 2 bases, the V and J ends lie 20 bases apart. Recombination connected TRBV28 to TRBJ2-6; the D element might be TRBD1 or TRBD2, as each aligns at 5 bases. This receptor was identified in an adult in good health. The sequenced sample was peripheral blood, obtained on day 0 of AZD1222 vaccination. Here is the DNA: TGTGCCAGCAGCAGATACGGGACGGTACTTCCTGGGGCCAACGTCCTGACTTTC. Translated, it reads CASSRYGTVLPGANVLTF. The reference TRBV28 and TRBJ2-6 proteins fill in what lies around the CDR3, so the full variable domain reads DVKVTQSSRYLVKRTGEKVFLECVQDMDHENMFWYRQDPGLGLRLIYFSYDVKMKEKGDIPEGYSVSREKKERFSLILESASTNQTSMYLCASSRYGTVLPGANVLTFGAGSRLTVL.